Sequencing of this TCR beta chain was carried out in a study of shared clonotypes between healthy human individuals. The repertoire was sequenced with immunoSEQ multiplex PCR; TCRdb's copy has only in-frame clones and lacks some. Of about 1.1 million clones listed, around three quarters were seen once; the top ten hold roughly 0.82%. Germline V gene data show CDR1 as MNHEY and CDR2 as SMNVEV (reference sequence). Trimming took off 2 bases at V and 0 bases at J, with 11 bases between the two ends. This CDR3 comprises 15 residues. The chain links TRBV27 to TRBJ2-7; perhaps TRBD2 as D (5 bases). This sequence was found in a man younger than 35 in good health. Some clones in this sample may be carry-over from other donors' samples. The sequencing input was memory CD4+ T cells from PBMCs. Subset of the sample: CD45RA-negative fraction. CDR3 coding DNA: TGTGCCAGCAGTTTAAGGTCGGGGAGCTCCTACGAGCAGTACTTC. This gives the protein CASSLRSGSSYEQYF.